The sequence of this T cell receptor beta chain was determined in a study of blood T cell repertoires in COVID-19 (dated by TCRdb to about 2020). Background for the entire study: Samples covering the acute and convalescent phases of COVID-19 were provided by collaborators in the United States, Italy and Spain. The dataset comprised deeply sampled blood TCRbeta repertoires from subjects exposed to, actively infected with, or recovered from COVID-19. The samples were drawn from two sources: the first 160 participants of the ongoing ImmuneRACE study, and over 1,000 subjects contributed by 6 global collaborators. The prospective study material was composed of cDNA or gDNA derived from T cells, B-cell-depleted T cells, or PBMCs. The repertoires were released in a freely available public database meant as a resource for research on the immune response to SARS-CoV-2. Sample metadata almost always included a de-identified subject ID, COVID-19 status, age in years and sex. Where available, HLA class I and class II types were obtained from metadata supplied by the sample provider rather than from assay-based typing. Findings and caveats that apply to the study as a whole: Clinical and demographic metadata were provided uncurated, with the amount varying by source and participant.

As to this clone: Its antigen specificity is not known. Per-base quality was not reported, and no clone a single base away is much larger than it.

Participants in the prospective study were enrolled through a virtual design, were aged about 18 to 100 years, and lived in some 24 United States geographic areas. In the prospective study, cohorts were assigned on the basis of participant-reported clinical history obtained from a screening survey and a study questionnaire. A participant counted as exposed if, within 2 weeks of entering the study, that participant had been in contact with someone who had a PCR-confirmed or clinician-diagnosed COVID-19 case. Mobile phlebotomists in the prospective study collected whole blood, serum and a nasopharyngeal or oropharyngeal swab from every participant. Prospective study participants could optionally give additional blood draws and questionnaires over an approximately two-month period. Prospective study blood samples were shipped either frozen or at room temperature before DNA extraction. TCRbeta CDR3 regions were amplified from genomic DNA by means of the immunoSEQ Assay, a bias-controlled multiplex PCR. Under the source paper's analysis protocol: Nucleated cell counts per sample were estimated from amplification of reference gene primers within the assay. To quantify the absolute abundance of each unique TCRbeta CDR3 rearrangement, sequence reads were collapsed and filtered. For each sample, productive Simpson clonality was calculated as the square root of Simpson's diversity index across productive rearrangements. The source is immuneACCESS, and TCRdb retained only in-frame sequences with V and J called. Part of the clones is not carried over; for the studies checked, unresolved V genes explain less than half of this, and the remainder is unexplained. V, J and clone size reflect that table, while D and trimming were determined from the DNA. Across this sample there are 120,000 to 150,000 clones, with under 90% seen only once. The top ten clonotypes cover 1.5% to 2% of the sample.

CDR1 and CDR2 are read off the germline V gene as SNHLY and FYNNEI. The V end loses 3 bases and the J end loses 4 bases, and a stretch of 12 bases separates them. Taken from cysteine to phenylalanine, the CDR3 has 14 residues. Only the CDR3 region is kept as DNA, spanning 42 bases read in frame from base 1. The sequence came from a woman under 30 who had been exposed to COVID-19. Input material: PBMCs or T cells enriched from blood (not recorded which). The rearranged chain carries TRBV2 and TRBJ1-1, with a weak D call of TRBD1 (5 bases match). The CDR3 protein sequence reads: CASSDPGGTTEAFF. The nucleotides are TGTGCCAGCAGTGACCCAGGCGGGACCACTGAAGCTTTCTTT. Extended through the reference TRBV2 and TRBJ1-1 proteins, this CDR3 yields the full variable domain: EPEVTQTPSHQVTQMGQEVILRCVPISNHLYFYWYRQILGQKVEFLVSFYNNEISEKSEIFDDQFSVERPDGSNFTLKIRSTKLEDSAMYFCASSDPGGTTEAFFGQGTRLTVV.